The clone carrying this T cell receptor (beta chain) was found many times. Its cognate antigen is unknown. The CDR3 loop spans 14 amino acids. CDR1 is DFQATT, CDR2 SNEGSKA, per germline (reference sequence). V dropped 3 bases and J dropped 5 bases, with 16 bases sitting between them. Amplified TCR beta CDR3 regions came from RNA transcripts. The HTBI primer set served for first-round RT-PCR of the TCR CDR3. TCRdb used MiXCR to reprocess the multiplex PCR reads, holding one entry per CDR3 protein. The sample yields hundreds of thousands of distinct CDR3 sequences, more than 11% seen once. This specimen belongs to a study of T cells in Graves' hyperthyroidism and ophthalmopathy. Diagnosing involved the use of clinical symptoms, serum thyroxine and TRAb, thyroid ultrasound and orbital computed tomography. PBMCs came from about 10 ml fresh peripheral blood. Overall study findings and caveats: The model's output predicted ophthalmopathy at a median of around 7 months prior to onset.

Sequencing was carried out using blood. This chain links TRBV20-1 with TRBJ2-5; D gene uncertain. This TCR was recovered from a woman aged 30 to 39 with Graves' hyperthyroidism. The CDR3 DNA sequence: TGCAGTGCTAGTCTATTAGTAGCTGGGGAGACCCAGTACTTC. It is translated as CSASLLVAGETQYF.